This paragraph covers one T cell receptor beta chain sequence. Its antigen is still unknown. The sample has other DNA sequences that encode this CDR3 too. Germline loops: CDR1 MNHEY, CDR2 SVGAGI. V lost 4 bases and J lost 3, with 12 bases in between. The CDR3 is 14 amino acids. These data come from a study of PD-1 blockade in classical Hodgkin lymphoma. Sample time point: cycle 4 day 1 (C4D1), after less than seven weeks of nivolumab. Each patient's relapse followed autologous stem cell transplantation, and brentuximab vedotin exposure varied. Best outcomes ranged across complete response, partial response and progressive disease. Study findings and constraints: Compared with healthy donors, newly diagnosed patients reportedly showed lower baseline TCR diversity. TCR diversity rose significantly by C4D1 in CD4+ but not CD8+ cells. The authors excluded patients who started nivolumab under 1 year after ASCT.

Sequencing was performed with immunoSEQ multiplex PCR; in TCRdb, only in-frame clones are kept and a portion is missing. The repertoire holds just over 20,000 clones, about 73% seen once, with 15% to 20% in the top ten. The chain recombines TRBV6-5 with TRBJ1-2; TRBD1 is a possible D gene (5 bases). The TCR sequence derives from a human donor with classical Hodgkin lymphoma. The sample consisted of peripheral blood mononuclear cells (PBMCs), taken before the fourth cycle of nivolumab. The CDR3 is CASSSYGTDYGYTF. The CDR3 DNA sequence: TGTGCCAGCAGTTCCTACGGGACGGACTATGGCTACACCTTC.